What follows are 5 T cell receptor beta chains derived from one specimen sequenced in a study of shared clonotypes between healthy human individuals. Profiled with immunoSEQ multiplex PCR; TCRdb holds only in-frame clones, not every one. The table has some 1,600,000 clones, around 98% seen once. Sequences were obtained from naive CD4+ T cells sorted from blood. The subset denotes: CD45RA+ positively selected. The origin of the receptors is a man in his thirties or forties in good health.

V usage is TRBV7-8 and J usage is TRBJ2-7, with TRBD1 identical over 8 bases. V lost 3 bases to trimming and J lost 4 bases; unmatched junction nucleotides: 8. This CDR3 region has 15 residues. Germline values: CDR1 SGHVS, CDR2 FQNEAQ. CDR3 nucleotide sequence: TGTGCCAGCAGCTTTTCGGCAACAGGGGGTTACGAGCAGTACTTC. Translation: CASSFSATGGYEQYF.

The J gene is TRBJ2-7, the V gene TRBV30; 7 bases fit TRBD2. J gave up 3 bases and V 8 bases, and 4 bases lay outside the gene matches. CDR3 length equals 11 residues. Germline values: CDR1 GTSNPN, CDR2 SVGIG (reference sequence). This chain's CDR3 is CASAGVYEQYF. The DNA of the CDR3 is TGTGCCAGCGCGGGAGTCTACGAGCAGTACTTC.

V and J are TRBV5-8 and TRBJ1-5; D is unclear. Germline CDR1 and CDR2: SGHTS and YDEGEE. V was clipped by 4 bases and J by 4 bases, with 9 bases between them. This CDR3 comprises 13 residues. DNA for the CDR3: TGTGCCAGCAGCATCCCGGGGAATCAGCCCCAGCATTTT. Translation gives CASSIPGNQPQHF.

The rearrangement links TRBV4-3 to TRBJ1-4; D gene ambiguous. V lost 8 bases and J 8 bases, leaving 12 bases between the germline ends. The CDR3 totals 12 residues. Looked up from germline, CDR1 is LGHNA and CDR2 is YSLEER. CDR3 in DNA: TGCGCCAGCGGCCCCGTTGGGGAAAAACTGTTTTTT. Its translation: CASGPVGEKLFF.

The gene calls are TRBV11-2 and TRBJ2-7; D ambiguous. This CDR3 comprises 13 residues. The V end was cut by 5 bases, the J end by 4 bases, with 12 bases between. CDR1 and CDR2 (germline): SGHAT, FQNNGV. In nucleotides, the CDR3 is TGTGCCAGCAGCGTGCCCCTTCAGTACGAGCAGTACTTC. Translated: CASSVPLQYEQYF.